The 24 T cell receptor beta chains reported below all come from one sample, sequenced in a study of Graves' ophthalmopathy and Graves' hyperthyroidism. The authors amplified TCR beta CDR3 regions, and they did so from RNA transcripts for repertoire sequencing. Following a first-round RT-PCR that used HTBI primers, a second-round multiplex PCR was carried out. TCRdb passed the multiplex PCR reads through MiXCR, listing each CDR3 protein once. The sample lists around 1,200,000 distinct CDR3 sequences, 35% to 45% seen once, with around 10% in the top ten. Sequencing was done on a sample of peripheral blood or thyroid tissue (not recorded which). These receptors were collected from an adult man with Graves' hyperthyroidism.

In its sample, this clonotype was seen many times. The chain carries TRBV5-6 and TRBJ1-5; maybe TRBD1 (5 bases). Between the trimmed V and J ends, which lost 0 bases and 7 bases, there was a span of 14 bases. The CDR3 has 15 residues. Looked up from germline, CDR1 is SGHDT and CDR2 is YYEEEE. In DNA, the CDR3 is TGTGCCAGCAGCTTGGGGGGGGATAGGATACAGCCCCAGCATTTT. It yields the protein CASSLGGDRIQPQHF.

The chain employs TRBV19 and TRBJ2-7, with TRBD2 matching over 12 bases. V was clipped by 6 bases and J by 3 bases; unmatched bases: 3. Germline assignment: CDR1 LNHDA and CDR2 SQIVND (reference sequence). This CDR3 has 14 amino acids. CDR3 amino acids: CASRRLAGDYEQYF. The DNA for the CDR3 is TGTGCCAGTAGAAGACTAGCGGGAGACTACGAGCAGTACTTC.

This chain links TRBV20-1 with TRBJ2-7; unclear D gene. In germline, CDR1 is DFQATT, CDR2 SNEGSKA (reference sequence). The CDR3 consists of 14 residues. V was pared by 3 bases and J by 3 bases, with 15 bases between. The CDR3 sequence: CSASGPERLYEQYF. Here the CDR3 DNA reads TGCAGTGCTAGTGGCCCAGAGAGACTCTACGAGCAGTACTTC.

In this sample, this clonotype turned up a few times. The rearrangement links TRBV27 to TRBJ1-5; TRBD1 matches 7 bases. The V gene's germline CDR1 is MNHEY and CDR2 SMNVEV (reference sequence). The CDR3 runs to 14 residues. Trimming took 6 bases from V and 7 from J; bases not matched to a gene: 9. The CDR3 DNA reads as TGTGCCAGCAGATCCACAGGGGCACGACAGCCCCAGCATTTT. Encoded protein: CASRSTGARQPQHF.

This chain joins TRBV6-5 and TRBJ1-5; D is uncertain. Germline V gene lookup returns CDR1 MNHEY and CDR2 SVGAGI. This CDR3 spans 15 amino acids. V shed 6 bases and J shed 1 base, with 13 bases lying between them. CDR3: CASREGGASNQPQHF. The CDR3 region has the DNA TGTGCCAGCAGGGAGGGAGGCGCGAGCAATCAGCCCCAGCATTTT.

The rearrangement links TRBV29-1 to TRBJ1-1; D uncertain. Trimming removed 8 bases at V and 3 bases at J, with 10 bases between. The CDR3 has 11 residues. CDR1 SQVTM and CDR2 ANQGSEA come from the germline V gene. This chain's CDR3 is CSLGKYTEAFF. DNA for the CDR3: TGCAGCCTCGGGAAGTACACTGAAGCTTTCTTT.

J is TRBJ1-1 and V is TRBV10-3; TRBD1 matches at 8 bases. V lost 6 bases, J lost 3 bases, and 6 bases stayed unmatched. CDR1 ENHRY and CDR2 SYGVKD come from the germline V gene. The CDR3 runs to 14 residues. CDR3 protein: CAISGHRGDTEAFF. In DNA form, the CDR3 reads TGTGCCATCAGCGGCCACAGGGGGGACACTGAAGCTTTCTTT.

Comment on this clonotype: A much larger clone differs by one base, so this may be a read error. The chain recombines TRBV15 with TRBJ1-2; 9 bases line up with TRBD1. This CDR3 comprises 14 residues. Germline values: CDR1 LNHNV, CDR2 YYDKDF (reference sequence). Unmatched junction bases numbered 13, after V lost 8 bases and J lost 9 bases. This chain's CDR3 is CATGATGGSASYTF. Written as DNA, the CDR3 is TGTGCCACCGGGGCGACAGGGGGGTCTGCGAGCTACACCTTC.

This clonotype was counted a few times. The V gene is TRBV29-1, the J gene TRBJ1-1; no clear D gene. The CDR3 sequence is 15 residues long. The V end lost 3 bases, the J end lost 5 bases, and 19 bases lay between the germline ends. Germline loops: CDR1 SQVTM, CDR2 ANQGSEA. CDR3 DNA sequence: TGCAGCGTTGAGGGGTTGAAACGAAGTAGGACTGAAGCTTTCTTT. The encoded protein is CSVEGLKRSRTEAFF. Full variable domain (missing parts from reference TRBV29-1 and TRBJ1-1): SAVISQKPSRDICQRGTSLTIQCQVDSQVTMMFWYRQQPGQSLTLIATANQGSEATYESGFVIDKFPISRPNLTFSTLTVSNMSPEDSSIYLCSVEGLKRSRTEAFFGQGTRLTVV.

The sample holds a few counts of this clonotype. The chain joins TRBV29-1 to TRBJ2-7; the match to TRBD1 covers 7 bases. Germline CDR1 reads SQVTM; CDR2 reads ANQGSEA. This CDR3 has 13 amino acids. V was pared by 4 bases and J by 5 bases, with 8 bases of the junction left unmatched. The CDR3 sequence: CSVVIQGLDEQYF. The CDR3 DNA reads TGCAGCGTTGTTATACAGGGGCTGGACGAGCAGTACTTC.

A note on this clonotype: A much larger clone is a single base away; this may be a read error. J is TRBJ2-7 and V is TRBV19; D is perhaps TRBD2 (6 bases). The CDR3 runs 15 residues. Germline CDR1 is LNHDA and CDR2 is SQIVND (reference sequence). Trimming pared 3 bases from V and 2 bases from J, leaving 14 bases between. As DNA, the CDR3 is TGTGCCAGTAGTATGGCTCTGGGACTGCCCTACGAGCAGTACTTC. This translates into CASSMALGLPYEQYF.

The gene calls are TRBV9 and TRBJ2-7, with a tentative D call TRBD2 (5 bases). This CDR3 is built from 15 residues. V gave up 4 bases and J gave up 7 bases, with 21 bases separating them. The germline V gene has CDR1 SGDLS and CDR2 YYNGEE. DNA of the CDR3: TGTGCCAGCAGCCTCGCGGACTCGAACACCGGGGAGCAGTACTTC. Its translation: CASSLADSNTGEQYF.

This clonotype came up a few times. The chain links TRBV6-5 to TRBJ1-6; tentatively, D is TRBD1 (5 bases). Trimming removed 4 bases at V and 13 bases at J, with 17 bases between. The germline gives CDR1 MNHEY, CDR2 SVGAGI. The CDR3 totals 14 residues. The CDR3 bases are TGTGCCAGCAGTTTTCGCGGGGGAGTCCGCCCCCTCCACTTT. Its translation is CASSFRGGVRPLHF.

This clonotype was observed at least ten times. V is TRBV2 and J is TRBJ2-5, with no clear D. V shed 6 bases and J shed 5 bases, with 10 bases lying between them. The CDR3 totals 12 residues. Germline V gene lookup returns CDR1 SNHLY and CDR2 FYNNEI. CDR3 amino acids: CASSQRPETQYF. In DNA form, the CDR3 reads TGTGCCAGCAGCCAAAGACCCGAGACCCAGTACTTC.

In its sample, this clonotype was seen many times. CDR3 sequence reads: CASSVTSGNTIYF. CDR3 bases: TGTGCCAGCAGCGTCACCTCTGGAAACACCATATATTTT. This chain connects TRBV9 to TRBJ1-3; D not certain. This CDR3 has 13 residues. Trimming left V 2 bases short and J 0 bases short, with 3 bases between. Germline V gene sequence: CDR1 SGDLS, CDR2 YYNGEE.

This chain links TRBV7-2 with TRBJ1-5, with 11 nucleotides matching TRBD1. Germline-derived CDR1 and CDR2 are SGHTA and FQGNSA. V lost 2 bases to trimming and J lost 6 bases; unmatched junction nucleotides: 3. The CDR3 loop spans 15 amino acids. As DNA, the CDR3 is TGTGCCAGCAGCTTAAGGACAGGGGGCCGTCAGCCCCAGCATTTT. It is translated as CASSLRTGGRQPQHF.

This clonotype was found a few times. The junction differs from germline at one of its ends, possibly a read error. J is TRBJ2-6 and V is TRBV6-5; 7 bases agree with TRBD2. Germline V gives CDR1 MNHEY, CDR2 SVGAGI. The length of the CDR3 is 18 residues. The CDR3 bases are TGTGCCAGCAGTTCCCATCCTAGCGGAGCCTCTGGAGCCAACGTCCTGACTTTC. This sequence encodes CASSSHPSGASGANVLTF.

Only a few counts were recorded for this clonotype. The final CDR3 position lacks the conserved phenylalanine or tryptophan, pointing to a likely read error. The DNA is omitted, as the CDR3 cannot be located on it reliably, and the CDR3 follows TCRdb's listing. The chain combines TRBV12-3 or TRBV12-4 with TRBJ1-2. The CDR3 is 9 amino acids long, termini counted. CDR3 protein: CASSQRNSY.

The rearrangement links TRBV6-6 to TRBJ1-5; 8 bases are a match to TRBD1. CDR1 is MNHNY and CDR2 is SVGAGI in the germline V gene (reference sequence). CDR3 length equals 15 residues. Germline trimming cut 6 bases from V and 0 bases from J; bases unmatched to any gene: 4. The CDR3 nucleotides read TGTGCCAGCAGGGTACAGGGGGATAGCAATCAGCCCCAGCATTTT. Protein product: CASRVQGDSNQPQHF.

The chain has TRBV6-5 and TRBJ1-3; 7 bases map to TRBD1. Germline CDR1 is MNHEY and CDR2 is SVGAGI. CDR3 length: 14 residues. V lost 7 bases to trimming and J lost 4 bases; unmatched junction nucleotides: 7. CDR3 sequence: CASKKQGYGNTIYF. In DNA form, the CDR3 reads TGTGCCAGCAAGAAACAGGGGTACGGAAACACCATATATTTT.

This clonotype was observed at least ten times. V is TRBV15 and J is TRBJ2-2; the D is unclear. V lost 1 base, J lost 4 bases, and 7 bases lay in between. The CDR3 sequence is 14 residues long. Germline V gene sequence: CDR1 LNHNV, CDR2 YYDKDF (reference sequence). The CDR3 here is CATSRGESTGELFF. CDR3 nucleotide sequence: TGTGCCACCAGCAGAGGAGAGTCCACCGGGGAGCTGTTTTTT.

This clonotype was seen repeatedly, ten times or more. The chain is built from TRBV7-6 and TRBJ2-5; tentatively, D is TRBD2 (6 bases). The germline CDR1 and CDR2 sequences are SGHVS and FNYEAQ. This CDR3 is built from 12 residues. Between the trimmed V and J ends, which lost 6 bases and 9 bases, there was a span of 14 bases. The CDR3 loop reads CASRWRDGAQYF. CDR3 sequence (DNA): TGTGCCAGCAGATGGAGGGACGGGGCCCAGTACTTC. The whole variable domain, remainder taken from reference TRBV7-6 and TRBJ2-5, is GAGVSQSPRYKVTKRGQDVALRCDPISGHVSLYWYRQALGQGPEFLTYFNYEAQQDKSGLPNDRFSAERPEGSISTLTIQRTEQRDSAMYRCASRWRDGAQYFGPGTRLLVL.

V is TRBV29-1 and J is TRBJ1-1; D remains unclear. The CDR3 is 11 amino acids. Germline V gene lookup returns CDR1 SQVTM and CDR2 ANQGSEA. Trimming left V 2 bases short and J 4 bases short, with 5 bases between. CDR3 DNA: TGCAGCGTTGAATCGGCCACTGAAGCTTTCTTT. This translates into CSVESATEAFF.

The table lists this clonotype with many counts. The rearrangement uses TRBV7-9 and TRBJ2-7; D is undetermined. The germline V gene has CDR1 SEHNR and CDR2 FQNEAQ (reference sequence). The ends were cut back, 5 bases at V and 3 bases at J, with 17 bases in the middle. CDR3 length: 15 residues. The CDR3 bases are TGTGCCAGCAGCCCTGGTGCGTCCGCCGACTACGAGCAGTACTTC. It encodes CASSPGASADYEQYF.